The table lists the clone carrying this T cell receptor (beta chain) with a few counts. Its antigen is not identified. TCRB transcripts that were expressed got sequenced, as all of the isolated RNA had been reverse transcribed. Samples of naive, central memory and regulatory T cells yielded a mean of approximately 3.9 million reads. Sequencing was performed with immunoSEQ multiplex PCR; in TCRdb, only in-frame clones are kept and a portion is missing. The table shows 300,000 to 350,000 clones, with roughly 8.8% occurring only once. This entry belongs to a study of beta chain features in type 1 diabetes. Points from the study as a whole: Within each of all four CD4+ subsets, Type 1 diabetes patients had TCRB CDR3s that were moderately but significantly shorter. A PCR bias possibly favoring shorter templates would apply equally to patients and controls.

Germline V CDR1 and CDR2: MDHEN, SYDVKM. V was clipped by 5 bases and J by 2 bases; unmatched bases: 4. This CDR3 comprises 14 residues. This sequence was found in a man under 40 with type 1 diabetes. The chain is built from TRBV28 and TRBJ2-5, with 8 nucleotides matching TRBD2. The sequencing sample was made of central memory CD4+ T cells from blood. The CDR3 region is CASSRGGVQETQYF. The CDR3 DNA follows: TGTGCCAGCAGTCGGGGGGGAGTTCAAGAGACCCAGTACTTC.